Described below is a single T cell receptor beta chain sequence and its context. The sample is drawn from a study of shared T cell receptors in the human thymus. CDR3 length: 12 residues. Germline V CDR1 and CDR2: LNHNV, YYDKDF (reference sequence). Method: immunoSEQ multiplex PCR; TCRdb's copy keeps in-frame clones and lacks some. The sample holds 640,000 or so clones, approximately 87% seen once. These sequences were also reported in another study, on human thymus T cells. From that second work: Donors consisted of healthy Finnish infants (having corrective surgery for congenital heart defects). Thymic resections from corrective heart surgery supplied the tissue. Thymic and blood repertoires appeared to carry a bias in their V and J gene usage. Related research described thymic repertoires that were highly overlapping among unrelated individuals.

The genes are TRBV15 and TRBJ2-1; tentative D call: TRBD2 (5 bases). This clonotype was obtained from a boy younger than two with a congenital heart defect. The sequencing sample was made of thymocytes. For the CDR3, the DNA is TGTGCAACGGGGAACTACTACAATGAGCAGTTCTTC. The encoded protein is CATGNYYNEQFF.